This T cell receptor beta chain was recovered during a study of blood T cell repertoires in COVID-19. This clone has more than one count but fewer than ten. Germline V gives CDR1 MGHRA, CDR2 YSYEKL. V shed 3 bases, J shed 5 bases, and the junction held 11 bases outside the gene matches. The CDR3 spans 16 residues. Sequenced by immunoSEQ multiplex PCR; TCRdb stores in-frame clones only, minus some. There are around 74,000 clones in the sample; about 92% occur only once, and roughly 15% lies in the top ten. Sequenced: peripheral blood. The genes are TRBV4-1 and TRBJ1-2; 8 nucleotides match TRBD1. This TCR was sampled from a woman older than 75 with active or convalescent COVID-19. The CDR3 region is CASSQSAVRGPYGYTF. The CDR3, as DNA: TGCGCCAGCAGCCAGTCAGCAGTCAGGGGGCCTTATGGCTACACCTTC.